This section outlines one T cell receptor beta chain sequence together with its context. This sample is part of a study of control samples from healthy donors and cancer patients. Germline V CDR1 and CDR2: SGHRS, YFSETQ. The CDR3 sequence is 18 residues long. Trimming took 4 bases from V and 3 from J; bases not matched to a gene: 18. TCRdb's copy holds only in-frame clones and misses some; the assay was immunoSEQ multiplex PCR. The sample shows under 55,000 clones, 75% to 85% of them seen only once. The sequence derives from an older man in good health. The rearrangement links TRBV5-1 to TRBJ1-1; TRBD1 agrees at 7 bases. What was sequenced was blood. Here the CDR3 reads CASSLGTDGSVMHTEAFF. CDR3 sequence (DNA): TGCGCCAGCAGCCTAGGGACAGACGGTAGTGTTATGCACACTGAAGCTTTCTTT. The variable domain in full, completed from reference TRBV5-1 and TRBJ1-1, reads KAGVTQTPRYLIKTRGQQVTLSCSPISGHRSVSWYQQTPGQGLQFLFEYFSETQRNKGNFPGRFSGRQFSNSRSEMNVSTLELGDSALYLCASSLGTDGSVMHTEAFFGQGTRLTVV.